These T cell receptor beta chains were read from a single sample in a study of shared T cell receptors in the human thymus. Profiling relied on immunoSEQ multiplex PCR, and the TCRdb table lists in-frame clones only, not all of them. In the table there are about 500,000 clones, more than 75% of which are singletons. These data were also filed under a second study, of human thymus T cells.

What was sequenced was thymocytes. These TCRs come from a boy under two years old with a congenital heart defect. Each CDR3 is given with its conserved first and last residue. Each record gives: D gene, clone size, V gene, J gene, CDR3 protein, CDR3 DNA. The D gene is left open where the match is weak. Not all rows give a size; the values are once, few, many and, for expanded clones, a class.

-	once	TRBV6-6	TRBJ2-5	CASSYSKRCPQETQYF	TGTGCCAGCAGTTACTCGAAGAGGTGCCCCCAAGAGACCCAGTACTTC
TRBD1	once	TRBV11-1	TRBJ2-7	CASSPSPQTGSSYEQYF	TGTGCCAGCAGCCCCAGCCCCCAGACAGGGAGCTCCTACGAGCAGTACTTC
TRBD1	-	TRBV2	TRBJ2-1	CASSPQTGGSYNEQFF	TGTGCCAGCAGCCCACAGACAGGGGGCTCCTACAATGAGCAGTTCTTC
TRBD1	few	TRBV4-1	TRBJ1-1	CASSQEAYRGWDTEAFF	TGCGCCAGCAGCCAAGAGGCCTACAGGGGTTGGGACACTGAAGCTTTCTTT
-	-	TRBV6-6	TRBJ1-2	CASRSGGHGYTF	TGTGCCAGCAGATCGGGAGGGCATGGCTACACCTTC
-	-	TRBV7-9	TRBJ2-7	CASSLRWSQTYEQYF	TGTGCCAGCAGCTTAAGGTGGAGCCAAACCTACGAGCAGTACTTC
TRBD1	-	TRBV11-2	TRBJ2-7	CASSPTLPDRGSYEQYF	TGTGCCAGCAGCCCCACCCTACCCGACAGGGGAAGCTACGAGCAGTACTTC
TRBD1	few	TRBV7-2	TRBJ2-1	CASSLKPGQVHNEQFF	TGTGCCAGCAGCTTAAAACCGGGACAGGTTCACAATGAGCAGTTCTTC
-	-	TRBV30	TRBJ1-2	CACLPGHPNYGYTF	TGTGCCTGTTTGCCGGGACACCCAAACTATGGCTACACCTTC
TRBD2	-	TRBV4-2	TRBJ2-5	CASSELTSGSIGETQYF	TGTGCCAGCAGCGAGCTGACTAGCGGGAGTATCGGCGAGACCCAGTACTTC
-	-	TRBV7-9	TRBJ1-5	CASSLFGPGSNQPQHF	TGTGCCAGCAGCTTATTTGGGCCAGGCAGCAATCAGCCCCAGCATTTT
TRBD2	-	TRBV27	TRBJ2-1	CASRSGASGRPVALEQFF	TGTGCCAGCCGAAGTGGGGCTAGCGGGAGGCCTGTGGCGTTAGAGCAGTTCTTC
-	-	TRBV7-9	TRBJ2-2	CASSLASQTGPGELFF	TGTGCCAGCAGCTTAGCATCCCAGACGGGTCCCGGGGAGCTGTTTTTT
-	-	TRBV27	TRBJ1-5	CASSLTVGQPQHF	TGTGCCAGCAGTTTAACAGTAGGTCAGCCCCAGCATTTT
TRBD2	-	TRBV7-6	TRBJ2-1	CASGLAGEMVDPVSYNEQFF	TGTGCCAGCGGCTTAGCGGGAGAAATGGTCGACCCGGTGAGCTACAATGAGCAGTTCTTC
TRBD2	-	TRBV19	TRBJ2-1	CASSIGLAGYNEQFF	TGTGCCAGTAGTATAGGGCTAGCGGGCTACAATGAGCAGTTCTTC
TRBD2	-	TRBV5-1	TRBJ2-2	CASSLAGTSGRAPGELFF	TGCGCCAGCAGCTTGGCAGGGACTAGCGGGAGGGCCCCCGGGGAGCTGTTTTTT
-	-	TRBV27	TRBJ1-2	CASSSPGETEGGYTF	TGTGCCAGCAGTTCGCCCGGGGAGACGGAAGGTGGCTACACCTTC
-	-	TRBV19	TRBJ2-4	CASTPPQEAKNIQYF	TGTGCCAGTACCCCCCCGCAGGAAGCCAAAAACATTCAGTACTTC
TRBD1	-	TRBV7-2	TRBJ1-2	CASSLGTDDRVGYGYTF	TGTGCCAGCAGCTTAGGAACCGACGACAGGGTAGGGTATGGCTACACCTTC
TRBD2	-	TRBV28	TRBJ2-7	CASRGLARTYEQYF	TGTGCCAGCAGAGGACTAGCGCGCACCTACGAGCAGTACTTC
TRBD2	-	TRBV6-5	TRBJ2-7	CASSSRLAVGHEQYF	TGTGCCAGCAGTTCCAGGCTAGCGGTAGGCCACGAGCAGTACTTC
-	-	TRBV5-6	TRBJ2-7	CASSLVSSYEQYF	TGTGCCAGCAGCTTGGTGAGCTCCTACGAGCAGTACTTC
TRBD2	-	TRBV7-9	TRBJ2-1	CASSSKEREGNEQFF	TGTGCCAGCAGCTCTAAGGAGCGGGAGGGTAATGAGCAGTTCTTC
TRBD1	-	TRBV27	TRBJ1-5	CASSSDRARWHF	TGTGCCAGCAGTTCCGACAGGGCGAGGTGGCATTTT
-	once	TRBV14	TRBJ1-1	CASRARTANTEAFF	TGTGCCAGCAGAGCCAGGACAGCGAACACTGAAGCTTTCTTT
-	few	TRBV9	TRBJ2-3	CASKGRRTDTQYF	TGTGCCAGCAAGGGGCGACGCACAGATACGCAGTATTTT
-	-	TRBV7-2	TRBJ2-7	CASSFKQPLSSYEQYF	TGTGCCAGCAGCTTCAAACAGCCCCTATCCTCCTACGAGCAGTACTTC